This T cell receptor beta chain was profiled in a study of blood T cell repertoires in COVID-19. Study-wide background: COVID-19 samples, acute and convalescent, were from the United States, Italy and Spain.

In germline, CDR1 is LNHDA, CDR2 SQIVND (reference sequence). V was pared by 5 bases and J by 0 bases, with 10 bases between. The CDR3 sequence is 14 residues long. Generated by immunoSEQ multiplex PCR, the TCRdb table keeps only in-frame clones and is missing some. This sample has 410,000 or so clones, with over 75% found just once. Sequenced material: peripheral blood. The sequence was collected from a woman between 40 and 50 years old with COVID-19, enrolled during active disease. The genes are TRBV19 and TRBJ1-1; D unresolved. Here the CDR3 DNA reads TGTGCCAGTAGTGTAGGGAGGCTGAACACTGAAGCTTTCTTT. Translation: CASSVGRLNTEAFF. The complete variable domain, with remaining parts taken from reference TRBV19 and TRBJ1-1, reads DGGITQSPKYLFRKEGQNVTLSCEQNLNHDAMYWYRQDPGQGLRLIYYSQIVNDFQKGDIAEGYSVSREKKESFPLTVTSAQKNPTAFYLCASSVGRLNTEAFFGQGTRLTVV.